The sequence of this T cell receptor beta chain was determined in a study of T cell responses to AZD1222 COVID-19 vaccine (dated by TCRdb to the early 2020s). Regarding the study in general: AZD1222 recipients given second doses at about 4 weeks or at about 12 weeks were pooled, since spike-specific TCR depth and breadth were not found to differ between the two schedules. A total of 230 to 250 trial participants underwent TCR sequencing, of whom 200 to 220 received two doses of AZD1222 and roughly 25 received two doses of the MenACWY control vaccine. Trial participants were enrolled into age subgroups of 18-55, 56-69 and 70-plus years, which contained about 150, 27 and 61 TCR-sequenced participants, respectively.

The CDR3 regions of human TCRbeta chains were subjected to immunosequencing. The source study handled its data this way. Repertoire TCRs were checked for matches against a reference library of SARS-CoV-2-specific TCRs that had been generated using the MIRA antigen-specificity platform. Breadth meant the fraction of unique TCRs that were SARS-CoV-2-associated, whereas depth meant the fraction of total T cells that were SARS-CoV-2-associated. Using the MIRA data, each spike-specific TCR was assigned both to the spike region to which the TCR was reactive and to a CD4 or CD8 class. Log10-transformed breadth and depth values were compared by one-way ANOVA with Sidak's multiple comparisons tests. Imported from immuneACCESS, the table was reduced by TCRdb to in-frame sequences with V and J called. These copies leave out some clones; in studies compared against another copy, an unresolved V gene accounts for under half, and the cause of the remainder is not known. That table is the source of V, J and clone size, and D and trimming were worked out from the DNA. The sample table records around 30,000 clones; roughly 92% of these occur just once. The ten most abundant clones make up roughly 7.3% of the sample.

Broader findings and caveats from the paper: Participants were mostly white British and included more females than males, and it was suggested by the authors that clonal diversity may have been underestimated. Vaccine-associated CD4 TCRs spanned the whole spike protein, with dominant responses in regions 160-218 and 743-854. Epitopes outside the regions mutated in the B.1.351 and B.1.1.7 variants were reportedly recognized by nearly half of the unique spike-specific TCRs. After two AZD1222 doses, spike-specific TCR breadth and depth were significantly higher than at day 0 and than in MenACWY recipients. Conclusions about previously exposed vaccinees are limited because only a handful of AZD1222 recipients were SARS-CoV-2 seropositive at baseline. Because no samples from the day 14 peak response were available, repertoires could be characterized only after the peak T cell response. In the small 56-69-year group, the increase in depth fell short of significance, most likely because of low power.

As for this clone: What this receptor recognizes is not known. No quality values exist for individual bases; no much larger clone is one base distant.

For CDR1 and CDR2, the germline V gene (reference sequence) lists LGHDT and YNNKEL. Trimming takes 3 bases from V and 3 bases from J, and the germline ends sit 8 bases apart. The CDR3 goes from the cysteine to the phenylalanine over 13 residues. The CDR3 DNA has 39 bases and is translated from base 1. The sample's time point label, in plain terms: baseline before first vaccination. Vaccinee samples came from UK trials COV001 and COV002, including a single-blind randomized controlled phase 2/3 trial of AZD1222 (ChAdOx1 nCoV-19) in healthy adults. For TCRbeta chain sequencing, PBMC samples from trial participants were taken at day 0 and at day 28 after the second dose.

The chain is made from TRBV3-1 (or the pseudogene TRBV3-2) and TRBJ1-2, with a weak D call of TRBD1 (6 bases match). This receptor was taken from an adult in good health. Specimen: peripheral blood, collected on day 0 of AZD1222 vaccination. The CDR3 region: CASSHQGYYGYTF. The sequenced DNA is TGTGCCAGCAGCCATCAGGGGTACTATGGCTACACCTTC.